This T cell receptor beta chain was observed in a study of T cell responses to AZD1222 COVID-19 vaccine (dated by TCRdb to about 2021). Context from the whole study: Because spike-specific TCR depth and breadth did not differ between the two schedules, AZD1222 recipients who got a second dose at roughly 4 weeks were pooled with those who got a second dose at roughly 12 weeks. TCR sequencing was performed for some 250 trial participants, of whom some 200 were given two doses of AZD1222 and around 25 were given two doses of MenACWY control vaccine. Trial participants were enrolled by age into 18-55, 56-69 and 70-plus year subgroups, with roughly 150, 30 and 60 TCR-sequenced participants respectively.

As encoded in the germline V gene (reference sequence), CDR1 is LNHDA while CDR2 is SQIVND. V is cut by 5 bases and J by 2 bases, and the space between the germline ends is 9 bases. The cysteine opens and the phenylalanine closes a CDR3 of 13 amino acids. Only the CDR3 part of the read is kept: 39 bases, read in frame from the first base. The sample's time point, from its label and the paper: baseline before first vaccination. The vaccinee samples were drawn from two UK trials, COV001 and COV002, one of which was a single-blind randomized controlled phase 2/3 trial testing AZD1222 (ChAdOx1 nCoV-19) in healthy adults. For TCRbeta chain sequencing, PBMC samples from trial participants were taken at day 0 and at day 28 after the second dose. The CDR3 regions of human TCRbeta chains were analyzed by immunosequencing. The original pipeline was this. TCRs in the repertoires were matched against a reference library of SARS-CoV-2-specific TCRs that had been generated with the MIRA antigen-specificity platform. Breadth meant the fraction of unique TCRs that were SARS-CoV-2-associated, whereas depth meant the fraction of total T cells that were SARS-CoV-2-associated. Each spike-specific TCR was assigned to its reactive spike region and to a CD4 or CD8 class using the MIRA data. Log10-transformed breadth and depth values were compared by one-way ANOVA with Sidak's multiple comparisons tests. The table was pulled from immuneACCESS by TCRdb, which kept in-frame rearrangements only. Such tables lose some clones; where checked, under half of the loss comes from unresolved V genes, and the rest has no known cause. V and J calls and clone size are given by that table; D and trimming were obtained from the DNA. For this sample the table gives around 72,000 clones, of which roughly four fifths were detected only once. The top ten constitute around 5.4% of the sample.

This clone was seen a few times. Its antigen specificity is not known. No much larger clonotype is one base removed from it; base qualities were not supplied. The same CDR3 arises from other DNA sequences in this sample as well. Findings and caveats that apply to the study as a whole: The whole spike protein was spanned by vaccine-associated CD4 TCRs, and dominant responses were seen in regions 160-218 and 743-854. Conclusions about previously exposed vaccinees are limited because only 5 or 6 AZD1222 recipients were SARS-CoV-2 seropositive at baseline. The 56-69-year group was small, and its depth increase did not reach significance, likely because of low power. A significant rise in spike-specific TCR breadth and depth was observed after two AZD1222 doses relative to day 0 and relative to MenACWY recipients. Most participants were white British and females outnumbered males, and the authors suggested that clonal diversity may have been underestimated. Because no day 14 peak-response samples were available, repertoires were characterized only after the peak T cell response. Reportedly, close to half of the unique spike-specific TCRs recognized epitopes lying outside the regions that are mutated in the B.1.351 and B.1.1.7 variants.

This receptor chain uses TRBV19 and TRBJ1-1; TRBD1 is a possible D gene, resting on 5 matching bases. The TCR comes from an adult in good health. Sequencing used peripheral blood, obtained on day 0 of AZD1222 vaccination. The DNA sequence is TGTGCCAGTAGTGTGAGGGGAAACACTGAAGCTTTCTTT. The translation is CASSVRGNTEAFF.